Listed here are 25 T cell receptor beta chains from one sample, sequenced in a study of OX40 agonist ivuxolimab in advanced cancers. The method was immunoSEQ multiplex PCR; TCRdb's version includes in-frame clones alone and lacks a portion of them. This sample has around 80,000 clones, with 70% to 90% found just once. This specimen consisted of CD4+ or CD8+ T cells sorted from blood, obtained in a trial of the OX40 agonist ivuxolimab. The receptors originated from an adult with an advanced solid tumor such as melanoma, head and neck, liver or kidney cancer.

The J gene is TRBJ1-1, the V gene TRBV28, with D hard to call. V was cut by 6 bases and J by 5 bases, with 19 bases left in between. The length of the CDR3 is 15 residues. Germline CDR1 MDHEN, CDR2 SYDVKM. CDR3 residues: CASSLNGVGRTEAFF. CDR3 DNA: TGTGCCAGCAGCCTGAACGGGGTTGGGAGAACTGAAGCTTTCTTT.

The chain carries TRBV7-9 and TRBJ2-4; weak D call: TRBD1 (6 bases). CDR1 and CDR2 (germline): SEHNR, FQNEAQ (reference sequence). The CDR3 is made up of 17 amino acids. V shed 1 base and J shed 1 base, with 14 bases lying between them. CDR3 in amino acids: CASSLGSGDRAKNIQYF. The CDR3, as DNA: TGTGCCAGCAGCTTAGGGTCAGGGGATCGGGCCAAAAACATTCAGTACTTC.

The chain carries TRBV2 and TRBJ1-3; TRBD1 agrees at 7 bases. With V trimmed by 6 bases and J by 4 bases, 6 bases remained unmatched. Germline CDR1 SNHLY, CDR2 FYNNEI. The CDR3 covers 14 residues. CDR3 residues: CASRTGYSGNTIYF. The CDR3 DNA follows: TGTGCCAGCAGGACAGGGTATTCAGGAAACACCATATATTTT.

This clone is a singleton in its sample. The CDR3 DNA reads as TGTGCCAGCAGCTCTTACAGGGAAGAGACCCAGTACTTC. Translation: CASSSYREETQYF. The chain couples TRBV7-9 to TRBJ2-5; possible D gene TRBD1, 6 bases. Germline lookup yields CDR1 SEHNR and CDR2 FQNEAQ (reference sequence). This CDR3 comprises 13 residues. The ends were cut back, 4 bases at V and 3 bases at J, with 9 bases in the middle.

CDR3 DNA: TGTGCCAGCAGCTACAGGGGGCCGGATGGCTACACCTTC. Protein: CASSYRGPDGYTF. V usage is TRBV7-2 and J usage is TRBJ1-2; the match to TRBD1 covers 9 bases. The CDR3 contains 13 residues. Germline V lookup: CDR1 SGHTA, CDR2 FQGNSA. The V and J ends lost 4 bases and 6 bases, in that order; junction bases with no gene match: 3.

The rearrangement joins TRBV7-3 to TRBJ1-2, with 8 bases that match TRBD1. This CDR3 is 13 amino acids long. Trimming at V came to 5 bases and at J to 7 bases, leaving 6 bases not matched to a gene. Germline CDR1 and CDR2: SGHTA and FQGTGA. The CDR3 sequence: CASSPGGIGGYTF. In DNA form, the CDR3 reads TGTGCCAGCAGCCCAGGGGGCATAGGTGGCTACACCTTC.

The chain links TRBV9 to TRBJ2-7; D not resolved. V lost 2 bases to trimming and J lost 4 bases, with 19 bases between them. Per the germline V gene, CDR1 is SGDLS and CDR2 is YYNGEE. The CDR3 covers 16 residues. The CDR3 loop reads CASSVTLPRSGYEQYF. The CDR3 nucleotides read TGTGCCAGCAGCGTGACGCTGCCCCGTAGTGGATACGAGCAGTACTTC.

The V call is TRBV5-1, the J call TRBJ1-3; D is unresolved. V gave up 4 bases and J gave up 3 bases, with 11 bases separating them. In germline, CDR1 is SGHRS, CDR2 YFSETQ. The CDR3 runs to 14 residues. The CDR3 spells CASSPFRFGNTIYF. CDR3 nucleotide sequence: TGCGCCAGCAGCCCCTTCCGGTTTGGAAACACCATATATTTT.

This clone occurred once. The gene calls are TRBV6-6 and TRBJ1-1, with D perhaps TRBD1 (5 bases). Germline V CDR1 and CDR2: MNHNY, SVGAGI (reference sequence). The CDR3 is 13 residues long. Trimming removed 2 bases at V and 9 bases at J, with 13 bases between. In DNA, the CDR3 is TGTGCCAGCAGTTACAGAGGGGAAGTCCAAGCTTTCTTT. Translating gives CASSYRGEVQAFF.

This chain uses TRBV6-5 with TRBJ1-1, with TRBD1 as a possible D gene (5 bases). Germline CDR1 is MNHEY and CDR2 is SVGAGI. The V end was cut by 8 bases, the J end by 3 bases, with 13 bases between. The CDR3 runs 13 residues. For the CDR3, the DNA is TGTGCCAGCGGGTGGGGAGGGGACACTGAAGCTTTCTTT. Residues: CASGWGGDTEAFF.

The CDR3 spells CASSYLAGISTDTQYF. The CDR3 DNA follows: TGTGCCAGCAGCTACTTAGCGGGGATTTCCACAGATACGCAGTATTTT. The chain carries TRBV7-2 and TRBJ2-3, with 8 bases lining up with TRBD2. Losses at the gene ends were 4 bases for V and 2 bases for J; bases not matched to a gene: 8. The CDR3 contains 16 residues. Germline V gene sequence: CDR1 SGHTA, CDR2 FQGNSA.

The rearrangement joins TRBV6-6 to TRBJ1-1; D is uncertain. V was cut by 6 bases and J by 0 bases, with 14 bases left in between. Germline CDR1 and CDR2: MNHNY and SVGAGI (reference sequence). The CDR3 consists of 15 residues. This chain's CDR3 is CASSPEGSMNTEAFF. The DNA of the CDR3 is TGTGCCAGCAGCCCTGAAGGGTCCATGAACACTGAAGCTTTCTTT.

The V and J genes are TRBV9 and TRBJ1-1; 9 bases map to TRBD1. The junction had 11 bases not matched to a gene; V was cut back by 4 bases and J by 4 bases. CDR1 and CDR2 (germline): SGDLS, YYNGEE. The length of the CDR3 is 16 residues. CDR3 sequence reads: CASSRGTGRRGTEAFF. The CDR3 region has the DNA TGTGCCAGCAGCAGAGGGACAGGGCGCCGTGGCACTGAAGCTTTCTTT.

In its sample, this clone was seen a few times. The chain's CDR3 is CASSGAYEQYF. CDR3 nucleotides: TGTGCCAGCAGTGGAGCCTACGAGCAGTACTTC. J is TRBJ2-7 and V is TRBV6-1, with D uncertain. CDR1 is MNHNS and CDR2 is SASEGT in the germline V gene. The V and J ends lost 4 bases and 2 bases respectively, with 3 bases between them. The CDR3 has 11 amino acids.

This chain uses TRBV9 with TRBJ2-1, with a possible D match to TRBD1 (7 bases). V was shortened by 2 bases and J by 4 bases, with 19 bases between the two germline ends. Germline CDR1 reads SGDLS; CDR2 reads YYNGEE. CDR3 size: 17 residues. CDR3 nucleotides: TGTGCCAGCAGCGTGAGAGCCGCCAGGGGGGTATACAATGAGCAGTTCTTC. Translating it yields CASSVRAARGVYNEQFF. Combining the CDR3 with reference TRBV9 and TRBJ2-1 gives the whole variable domain DSGVTQTPKHLITATGQRVTLRCSPRSGDLSVYWYQQSLDQGLQFLIQYYNGEERAKGNILERFSAQQFPDLHSELNLSSLELGDSALYFCASSVRAARGVYNEQFFGPGTRLTVL.

As to this clone: This same CDR3 is encoded by further DNA sequences in the sample. The chain couples TRBV18 to TRBJ2-1, with a possible D match to TRBD1 (5 bases). The germline V gene encodes CDR1 KGHSH and CDR2 LQKENI. With 1 base removed from V and 1 base from J, the gap between germline ends came to 8 bases. The CDR3 totals 15 residues. CDR3 region: CASSPLGVSYNEQFF. DNA of the CDR3: TGTGCCAGCTCACCACTAGGGGTATCCTACAATGAGCAGTTCTTC.

This chain joins TRBV2 and TRBJ1-3; a possible D gene is TRBD1 (5 bases). The CDR3 covers 15 residues. Germline lookup yields CDR1 SNHLY and CDR2 FYNNEI. V was pared by 5 bases and J by 4 bases, with 15 bases between. In nucleotides, the CDR3 is TGTGCCAGCAGTTATGGGGCCGAGGGAGGAAACACCATATATTTT. The encoded protein is CASSYGAEGGNTIYF.

The genes are TRBV5-6 and TRBJ2-5; the D call may be TRBD1 or TRBD2 (5 bases each). CDR1 is SGHDT and CDR2 is YYEEEE in the germline V gene. V gave up 3 bases and J gave up 1 base, with 13 bases separating them. The CDR3 consists of 15 residues. CDR3 DNA sequence: TGTGCCAGCAGCTCGTCCGGGGCCCCCCAAGAGACCCAGTACTTC. Amino acid sequence: CASSSSGAPQETQYF.

This clone showed up just a few times. The chain links TRBV7-9 to TRBJ1-2; D not resolved. Per the germline V gene, CDR1 is SEHNR and CDR2 is FQNEAQ (reference sequence). This CDR3 is 13 amino acids long. The V and J ends lost 5 bases and 2 bases respectively, with 9 bases between them. This CDR3 reads CASSANPNYGYTF. CDR3 in DNA: TGTGCCAGCAGCGCAAACCCCAACTATGGCTACACCTTC. Supplemented by reference TRBV7-9 and TRBJ1-2, the full variable domain reads DTGVSQNPRHKITKRGQNVTFRCDPISEHNRLYWYRQTLGQGPEFLTYFQNEAQLEKSRLLSDRFSAERPKGSFSTLEIQRTEQGDSAMYLCASSANPNYGYTFGSGTRLTVV.

This chain joins TRBV5-6 and TRBJ2-5; tentatively, D is TRBD1 or TRBD2 (6 bases each). V was cut by 2 bases and J by 4 bases, with 15 bases left in between. Germline-derived CDR1 and CDR2 are SGHDT and YYEEEE. The CDR3 has 15 residues. The CDR3: CASSFRRGDIETQYF. In DNA, the CDR3 is TGTGCCAGCAGCTTTAGGAGGGGGGATATAGAGACCCAGTACTTC.

The chain uses TRBV11-1 and TRBJ1-1, with 10 bases fitting TRBD1. Germline lookup yields CDR1 SGHAT and CDR2 FQDESV (reference sequence). V lost 8 bases to trimming and J lost 5 bases; unmatched junction nucleotides: 11. The CDR3 has 15 amino acids. CDR3 loop: CASSGQGFGLTEAFF. The CDR3 DNA reads as TGTGCCAGCTCGGGACAGGGGTTTGGTCTTACTGAAGCTTTCTTT.

The V and J genes are TRBV6-1 and TRBJ2-3; D possibly matches TRBD1 or TRBD2 (6 bases each). Germline CDR1 is MNHNS and CDR2 is SASEGT. The CDR3 has 14 residues. V lost 6 bases and J lost 1, with 11 bases in between. In DNA form, the CDR3 reads TGTGCCAGCAGACGGGGGCCAGGCACAGATACGCAGTATTTT. It specifies CASRRGPGTDTQYF.

The chain is built from TRBV7-2 and TRBJ1-5, with 9 bases identical to TRBD1. This CDR3 contains 14 residues. V shed 5 bases and J 4 bases; nucleotides not matched to a gene: 3. The germline V gene has CDR1 SGHTA and CDR2 FQGNSA. The CDR3 DNA follows: TGTGCCAGCAGCCCCGGGACAGGGAATCAGCCCCAGCATTTT. Protein: CASSPGTGNQPQHF.

This chain joins TRBV9 and TRBJ2-7; 11 bases align to TRBD1. Germline CDR1 reads SGDLS; CDR2 reads YYNGEE. The V gene end was trimmed by 4 bases and the J gene end by 2 bases; junction bases not matched to a gene: 8. This CDR3 is 16 amino acids long. The CDR3 DNA follows: TGTGCCAGCAGCCCCCCAGGGACAGGGGGTCCCTACGAGCAGTACTTC. This translates into CASSPPGTGGPYEQYF. Using reference TRBV9 and TRBJ2-7 for the parts outside the CDR3, the full variable domain is DSGVTQTPKHLITATGQRVTLRCSPRSGDLSVYWYQQSLDQGLQFLIQYYNGEERAKGNILERFSAQQFPDLHSELNLSSLELGDSALYFCASSPPGTGGPYEQYFGPGTRLTVT.

The V and J genes are TRBV28 and TRBJ1-2; D might be TRBD1 (5 bases). Trimming removed 3 bases at V and 7 bases at J, with 12 bases between. CDR1 is MDHEN, CDR2 SYDVKM, per germline. The CDR3 contains 13 residues. CDR3 amino acids: CASSFPGFSGYTF. As DNA, the CDR3 is TGTGCCAGCAGTTTTCCAGGGTTTAGTGGCTACACCTTC.